The clone carrying this T cell receptor (beta chain) has just one count. This entry comes from a study of blood T cell repertoires in COVID-19. The overall study: The United States, Italy and Spain supplied acute and convalescent COVID-19 samples.

The germline CDR1 and CDR2 sequences are SGHAT and FQNNGV. The CDR3 sequence is 13 residues long. Trimming stripped 1 base from V and 7 bases from J, with 5 bases between. The method was immunoSEQ multiplex PCR; TCRdb's version includes in-frame clones alone and lacks a portion of them. The sample includes 120,000 or so clones, around nine tenths of them seen just once. J is TRBJ1-6 and V is TRBV11-2; D is uncertain. The TCR comes from a human donor in a cohort sampled during active COVID-19. Source material: peripheral blood. The CDR3 sequence is CASSLGGNSPLHF. CDR3 DNA: TGTGCCAGCAGCTTAGGCGGGAATTCACCCCTCCACTTT.